This T cell receptor beta chain was retrieved from a study of shared clonotypes between healthy human individuals. Germline CDR1 is SGHAT and CDR2 is FQNNGV. The CDR3 length is 17 residues. V dropped 4 bases and J dropped 3; count of bases not matched to a gene: 13. This table comes from immunoSEQ multiplex PCR, and its TCRdb copy is limited to in-frame clones, with some not included. The sample consists of 400,000 to 600,000 clones, 70% to 80% of them appearing once. The TCR was taken from a woman aged 40-49 years in good health. Some clones in this sample may be carry-over from other donors' samples. The chain has TRBV11-2 and TRBJ2-5; TRBD2 aligns across 8 bases. Sequencing was done on a sample of PBMCs. CDR3 sequence: CASSSSGTGGLEETQYF. CDR3 DNA: TGTGCCAGCAGCTCTAGCGGCACGGGAGGGCTGGAAGAGACCCAGTACTTC.